Reported below is one TCR beta chain. The data are from a study of radiation and T cells in renal cell carcinoma. The repertoire was sequenced with immunoSEQ multiplex PCR; TCRdb's copy has only in-frame clones and lacks some. The sample lists over 120,000 clones; about 88% were seen once. Time point: blood 4 weeks post-SBRT, at nephrectomy. The sample's treatment: 15 Gy SBRT to primary tumor, nephrectomy 4 weeks later. The TCR originated in a woman aged 45-59 years with renal cell carcinoma. The specimen comprised blood, sampled from a patient whose treatment included radiotherapy and nephrectomy.

CDR3 protein: CSVVGFSDQYF. CDR3 DNA: TGCAGCGTTGTGGGGTTCTCGGACCAGTACTTC. The chain uses TRBV29-1 and TRBJ2-5; D is unclear. V lost 4 bases, J lost 10 bases, and 13 bases lay in between. There are 11 residues in the CDR3. Germline V lookup: CDR1 SQVTM, CDR2 ANQGSEA.